The source of this TCR beta chain is a study of monozygotic twins with inflammatory bowel disease. TCRdb re-called the 5' RACE reads and gives one entry per CDR3 protein, without DNA. The table lists nearly 45,000 distinct CDR3 sequences. The CDR3 is 13 residues long. Looked up from germline, CDR1 is MNHEY and CDR2 is SVGEGT. Material for sequencing was blood. This chain joins TRBV6-2 or TRBV6-3 and TRBJ2-7; TCRdb's assignment of TRBD1 cannot be checked, as there is no DNA. This sequence originates from a human donor with ulcerative colitis or Crohn's disease, or a healthy co-twin of an affected twin (not recorded which). The CDR3 reads CASSIQTAYEQYF.